Given below is one T cell receptor (beta chain) in context. TCRdb's copy holds only in-frame clones and misses some; the assay was immunoSEQ multiplex PCR. The sample contains around 300,000 clones, more than 80% of which appear only once. The data were obtained in a study of blood T cell repertoires in COVID-19. The specimen sequenced was PBMCs or T cells enriched from blood (not recorded which). The receptor comes from a woman under 30 who had recovered from COVID-19.

Here the CDR3 reads CASSSDQGIWTYGYTF. The CDR3 DNA follows: TGTGCCAGCAGCTCCGACCAGGGGATTTGGACCTATGGCTACACCTTC. This chain links TRBV13 with TRBJ1-2; TRBD1 is a possible D gene (6 bases). V gave up 4 bases and J gave up 4 bases, with 19 bases separating them. The CDR3 is 16 residues long. From germline, CDR1 is PRHDT and CDR2 FYEKMQ (reference sequence).